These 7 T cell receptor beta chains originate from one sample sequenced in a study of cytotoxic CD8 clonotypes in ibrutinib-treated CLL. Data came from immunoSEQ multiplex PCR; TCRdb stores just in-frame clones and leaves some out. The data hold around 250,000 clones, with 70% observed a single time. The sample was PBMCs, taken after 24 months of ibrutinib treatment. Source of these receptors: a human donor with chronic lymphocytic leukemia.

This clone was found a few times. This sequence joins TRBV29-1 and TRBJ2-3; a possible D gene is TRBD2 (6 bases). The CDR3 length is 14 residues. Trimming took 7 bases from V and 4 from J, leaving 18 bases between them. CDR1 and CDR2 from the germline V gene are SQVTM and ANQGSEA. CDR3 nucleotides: TGCAGCGCCGGGGGTGGGAGCGGTGCAGATACGCAGTATTTT. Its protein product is CSAGGGSGADTQYF.

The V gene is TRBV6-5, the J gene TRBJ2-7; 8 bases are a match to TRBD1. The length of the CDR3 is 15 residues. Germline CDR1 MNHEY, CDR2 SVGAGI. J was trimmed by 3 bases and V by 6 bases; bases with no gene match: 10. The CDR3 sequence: CASSPGTGRVYEQYF. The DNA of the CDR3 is TGTGCCAGCAGCCCCGGGACAGGTAGAGTCTACGAGCAGTACTTC.

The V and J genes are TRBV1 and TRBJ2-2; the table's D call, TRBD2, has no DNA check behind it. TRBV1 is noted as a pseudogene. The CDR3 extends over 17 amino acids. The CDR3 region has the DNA TGCACCAGCAGCCAACCCCCACTAGCGGACAACACCGGGGAGCTGTTTTTT. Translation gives CTSSQPPLADNTGELFF.

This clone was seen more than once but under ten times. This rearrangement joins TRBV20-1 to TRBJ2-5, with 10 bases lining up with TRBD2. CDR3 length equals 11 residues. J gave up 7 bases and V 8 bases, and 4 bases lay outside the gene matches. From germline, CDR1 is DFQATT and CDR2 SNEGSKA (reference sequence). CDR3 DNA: TGCAGTATTCTAGCGGGGGTGACCCAGTACTTC. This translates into CSILAGVTQYF.

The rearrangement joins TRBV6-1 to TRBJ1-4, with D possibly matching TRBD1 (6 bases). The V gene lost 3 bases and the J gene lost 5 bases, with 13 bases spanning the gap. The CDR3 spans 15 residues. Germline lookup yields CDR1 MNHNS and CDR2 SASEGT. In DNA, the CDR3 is TGTGCCAGCAGTGACCAGGGGAAAGGGAATGAAAAACTGTTTTTT. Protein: CASSDQGKGNEKLFF.

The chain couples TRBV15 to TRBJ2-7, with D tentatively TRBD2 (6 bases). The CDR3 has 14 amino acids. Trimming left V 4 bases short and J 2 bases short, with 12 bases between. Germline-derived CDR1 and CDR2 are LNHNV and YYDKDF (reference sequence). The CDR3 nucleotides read TGTGCCACCAGCACTTCGGGGGTTCCCTACGAGCAGTACTTC. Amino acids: CATSTSGVPYEQYF.

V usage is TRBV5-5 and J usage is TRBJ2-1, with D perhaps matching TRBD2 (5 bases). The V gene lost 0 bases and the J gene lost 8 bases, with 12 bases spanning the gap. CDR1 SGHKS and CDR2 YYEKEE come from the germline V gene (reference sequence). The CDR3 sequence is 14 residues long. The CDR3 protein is CASSLVGRRDEQFF. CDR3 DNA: TGTGCCAGCAGCTTGGTTGGCAGGCGGGATGAGCAGTTCTTC.